Each of the 27 T cell receptor beta chains below was sequenced from the same sample in a study of cytomegalovirus exposure and HLA in healthy donors. 60 Vbeta and 13 Jbeta primers were used in PCR. Assay used: immunoSEQ multiplex PCR; TCRdb lists only in-frame clones, some missing. The sample holds around 150,000 clones, more than 75% seen once. Sequencing used PBMCs. Receptors were obtained from a male donor in good health and CMV-seronegative.

This clone was detected a few times. The V gene is TRBV6-5, the J gene TRBJ1-2; no reliable D call. V was clipped by 5 bases and J by 5 bases, with 12 bases between them. The CDR3 runs to 13 residues. Germline CDR1 MNHEY, CDR2 SVGAGI. CDR3 residues: CASSPFQSYGYTF. The CDR3 DNA follows: TGTGCCAGCAGTCCATTTCAGTCGTATGGCTACACCTTC.

The V and J genes are TRBV9 and TRBJ2-3, with D unclear. CDR1 and CDR2 (germline): SGDLS, YYNGEE. With 4 bases removed from V and 2 bases from J, the gap between germline ends came to 5 bases. The CDR3 consists of 12 residues. CDR3 DNA sequence: TGTGCCAGCAGCCTTCTCACAGATACGCAGTATTTT. Its protein is CASSLLTDTQYF. The full variable domain, with the rest looked up from reference TRBV9 and TRBJ2-3, is DSGVTQTPKHLITATGQRVTLRCSPRSGDLSVYWYQQSLDQGLQFLIQYYNGEERAKGNILERFSAQQFPDLHSELNLSSLELGDSALYFCASSLLTDTQYFGPGTRLTVL.

The chain links TRBV4-2 to TRBJ1-5; the D gene is possibly TRBD1 (6 bases). V was cut by 0 bases and J by 5 bases, with 11 bases left in between. This CDR3 comprises 15 residues. Germline CDR1 LGHNA, CDR2 YNFKEQ. In nucleotides, the CDR3 is TGTGCCAGCAGCCAAGACGGGCAGGGGTATCAGCCCCAGCATTTT. It yields the protein CASSQDGQGYQPQHF.

This chain joins TRBV7-8 and TRBJ1-4; D is undetermined. The CDR3 spans 17 residues. Between the trimmed V and J ends, which lost 3 bases and 4 bases, there was a span of 18 bases. The germline V gene encodes CDR1 SGHVS and CDR2 FQNEAQ. This CDR3 reads CASSLRGRGGGNEKLFF. The CDR3 DNA reads as TGTGCCAGCAGCTTGCGCGGGCGGGGAGGTGGTAATGAAAAACTGTTTTTT.

In DNA form, the CDR3 reads TGTGCCAGCAGCCGAGGACTGGCGGGATACGAGCAGTACTTC. Translation gives CASSRGLAGYEQYF. This rearrangement joins TRBV4-2 to TRBJ2-7, with D perhaps TRBD2 (6 bases). V lost 4 bases to trimming and J lost 4 bases, with 14 bases between them. From germline, CDR1 is LGHNA and CDR2 YNFKEQ. This CDR3 is 14 amino acids long.

This clone has only one observation. V and J are TRBV5-1 and TRBJ1-1; D is undetermined. This CDR3 has 15 amino acids. Germline CDR1 and CDR2: SGHRS and YFSETQ. The V gene lost 0 bases and the J gene lost 3 bases, with 12 bases spanning the gap. The CDR3 DNA reads as TGCGCCAGCAGCTTGGCTCCCGGGAAGGACACTGAAGCTTTCTTT. This gives the protein CASSLAPGKDTEAFF.

The rearrangement links TRBV4-3 to TRBJ2-1; a weak D match, TRBD2 (5 bases). Germline CDR1 is LGHNA and CDR2 is YSLEER. With 1 base removed from V and 4 bases from J, the gap between germline ends came to 8 bases. The CDR3 has 14 residues. Here the CDR3 reads CASSQGTGYNEQFF. CDR3 sequence (DNA): TGCGCCAGCAGCCAAGGGACTGGATACAATGAGCAGTTCTTC.

The chain is built from TRBV9 and TRBJ1-1; the D is unclear. The CDR3 covers 15 residues. Germline V CDR1 and CDR2: SGDLS, YYNGEE. V lost 0 bases to trimming and J lost 0 bases, with 9 bases between them. The CDR3 loop is CASSVGPGLNTEAFF. CDR3 bases: TGTGCCAGCAGCGTAGGCCCAGGCCTGAACACTGAAGCTTTCTTT.

The chain uses TRBV19 and TRBJ2-7, with D possibly being TRBD1 (5 bases). Looked up from germline, CDR1 is LNHDA and CDR2 is SQIVND (reference sequence). The CDR3 is 13 amino acids. The ends were cut back, 2 bases at V and 5 bases at J, with 10 bases in the middle. CDR3 in DNA: TGTGCCAGTAGTATAAGTGGGGCGGACGAGCAGTACTTC. Amino acid sequence: CASSISGADEQYF.

The chain combines TRBV14 with TRBJ2-7, with 8 bases identical to TRBD1. Germline V lookup: CDR1 SGHDN, CDR2 FVKESK. Unmatched junction bases numbered 4, after V lost 0 bases and J lost 3 bases. There are 15 residues in the CDR3. CDR3 DNA sequence: TGTGCCAGCAGCCAAGAGACAGGGGAAGTCTACGAGCAGTACTTC. It encodes CASSQETGEVYEQYF. Based on the CDR3 plus reference TRBV14 and TRBJ2-7, the full variable domain is EAGVTQFPSHSVIEKGQTVTLRCDPISGHDNLYWYRRVMGKEIKFLLHFVKESKQDESGMPNNRFLAERTGGTYSTLKVQPAELEDSGVYFCASSQETGEVYEQYFGPGTRLTVT.

This clone was observed a few times. The V gene is TRBV9, the J gene TRBJ2-7; D remains unclear. Germline V gene sequence: CDR1 SGDLS, CDR2 YYNGEE. This CDR3 contains 14 residues. Trimming cost V 0 bases and J 3 bases, with 10 bases left between them. The CDR3 protein is CASSVGFGGYEQYF. The CDR3 nucleotides read TGTGCCAGCAGCGTAGGGTTTGGCGGCTACGAGCAGTACTTC.

The chain is built from TRBV6-5 and TRBJ2-2, with D perhaps TRBD2 (6 bases). CDR3 size: 14 residues. V was cut by 11 bases and J by 5 bases, with 18 bases left in between. The germline CDR1 and CDR2 sequences are MNHEY and SVGAGI. CDR3: CAHKPPGETGELFF. DNA of the CDR3: TGTGCCCACAAGCCCCCGGGAGAAACCGGGGAGCTGTTTTTT.

The V and J genes are TRBV5-6 and TRBJ2-5; TRBD1 matches 10 bases. Germline V gives CDR1 SGHDT, CDR2 YYEEEE. CDR3 length: 15 amino acids. V shed 4 bases and J 0 bases; nucleotides not matched to a gene: 3. In DNA, the CDR3 is TGTGCCAGCAGCACGGACAGGGGGTACCAAGAGACCCAGTACTTC. It codes for CASSTDRGYQETQYF.

The chain uses TRBV6-1 and TRBJ2-5; 11 bases map to TRBD1. This CDR3 is built from 14 residues. Germline CDR1 and CDR2: MNHNS and SASEGT. J lost 5 bases, V lost 6 bases, and 5 bases had no gene match. The DNA for the CDR3 is TGTGCCAGCAGCGGACAGGGGGCCAGGGAGACCCAGTACTTC. It encodes CASSGQGARETQYF.

This CDR3 is CASSRAGGSYNEQFF. CDR3 bases: TGTGCCAGCAGCCGGGCGGGAGGGTCCTACAATGAGCAGTTCTTC. The V and J genes are TRBV7-3 and TRBJ2-1, with TRBD2 identical over 9 bases. Germline V lookup: CDR1 SGHTA, CDR2 FQGTGA. The CDR3 contains 15 residues. V trimming: 5 bases; J trimming: 1 base; junction bases outside the gene matches: 3.

The chain uses TRBV12-5 and TRBJ1-5; TRBD1 matches at 9 bases. This CDR3 region has 14 residues. J gave up 7 bases and V 4 bases, and 5 bases lay outside the gene matches. CDR1 LGHNT and CDR2 FRNRAP come from the germline V gene. The CDR3 is CASGSGTGLQPQHF. The CDR3 region has the DNA TGTGCTAGTGGTTCCGGGACAGGGCTGCAGCCCCAGCATTTT.

This clone was counted between two and nine times. V usage is TRBV7-9 and J usage is TRBJ1-6; 10 positions agree with TRBD1. J was trimmed by 9 bases and V by 1 base; bases with no gene match: 3. The CDR3 length is 15 residues. Germline V gene lookup returns CDR1 SEHNR and CDR2 FQNEAQ (reference sequence). The CDR3 DNA reads TGTGCCAGCAGCTTAGGGGGGACAGGGGCTTCACCCCTCCACTTT. It specifies CASSLGGTGASPLHF.

The chain carries TRBV14 and TRBJ1-2; D is ambiguous. Germline CDR1 and CDR2: SGHDN and FVKESK. This CDR3 region has 13 residues. V was clipped by 1 base and J by 8 bases, with 11 bases between them. CDR3 sequence: CASSQVGGDGYTF. The CDR3 nucleotides read TGTGCCAGCAGCCAAGTAGGCGGCGACGGCTACACCTTC.

CDR3 DNA: TGTGCCATAATCCCGGGGGTTAATCCGAGGGACACCATATATTTT. This gives the protein CAIIPGVNPRDTIYF. This chain connects TRBV6-6 to TRBJ1-3; tentatively, D is TRBD1 (5 bases). V lost 10 bases to trimming and J lost 8 bases, with 24 bases between them. The CDR3 totals 15 residues. Germline CDR1 reads MNHNY; CDR2 reads SVGAGI (reference sequence).

About this clone: At one end, the junction sequence differs from germline, possibly due to a read error. This CDR3 reads CASSLATGGSFEQYF. Here the CDR3 DNA reads TGCGCCAGCAGCTTGGCAACAGGGGGCTCCTTCGAGCAGTACTTC. This chain joins TRBV5-1 and TRBJ2-7, with TRBD1 identical over 9 bases. Germline lookup yields CDR1 SGHRS and CDR2 YFSETQ. The CDR3 extends over 15 amino acids.

The chain is built from TRBV5-4 and TRBJ2-5; TRBD2 aligns across 14 bases. Germline CDR1 SGHNT, CDR2 YYREEE (reference sequence). CDR3 length equals 16 residues. The J segment lost 5 bases and the V segment lost 4 bases, leaving 7 bases of the junction unmatched. This CDR3 reads CASSRPTSGRGETQYF. DNA of the CDR3: TGTGCCAGCAGCCGCCCGACTAGCGGGAGGGGGGAGACCCAGTACTTC.

CDR3 nucleotides: TGTGCCAGCAGCTTTTCGGGGGAGGAGACCCAGTACTTC. Translating gives CASSFSGEETQYF. The chain is built from TRBV11-1 and TRBJ2-5; D might be TRBD2 (6 bases). The CDR3 sequence is 13 residues long. From germline, CDR1 is SGHAT and CDR2 FQDESV (reference sequence). The V and J ends lost 3 bases and 5 bases respectively, with 10 bases between them.

This clone has only a few counts. This chain joins TRBV5-1 and TRBJ2-3; a weak D match, TRBD2 (5 bases). Germline V CDR1 and CDR2: SGHRS, YFSETQ. The CDR3 loop spans 13 amino acids. The ends were cut back, 5 bases at V and 0 bases at J, with 7 bases in the middle. CDR3 nucleotides: TGCGCCAGCAGGTCGGGGAGCACAGATACGCAGTATTTT. Its protein product is CASRSGSTDTQYF.

This clone was seen a handful of times. The chain uses TRBV21-1 and TRBJ1-3; TRBD1, as called in the table, went unchecked against the DNA. TRBV21-1 is listed as a pseudogene. CDR3 length: 16 amino acids. CDR3 sequence: CASSALLGQGHGTIYF. In DNA form, the CDR3 reads TGTGCCAGCAGCGCCCTATTAGGACAGGGGCACGGCACCATATATTTT.

The chain combines TRBV5-1 with TRBJ1-2, with TRBD1 as a possible D gene (6 bases). V dropped 4 bases and J dropped 3 bases, with 13 bases sitting between them. The CDR3 has 14 amino acids. In germline, CDR1 is SGHRS, CDR2 YFSETQ. This chain's CDR3 is CASSDPQGYYGYTF. CDR3 nucleotide sequence: TGCGCCAGCAGCGACCCCCAGGGGTACTATGGCTACACCTTC.

The rearrangement uses TRBV15 and TRBJ2-5; no reliable D call. Trimming pared 1 base from V and 2 bases from J, leaving 8 bases between. This CDR3 contains 14 residues. Germline V gene data show CDR1 as LNHNV and CDR2 as YYDKDF (reference sequence). The CDR3 is CATSRGARQETQYF. The CDR3 region has the DNA TGTGCCACCAGCAGAGGGGCCAGACAAGAGACCCAGTACTTC.

The V gene is TRBV9, the J gene TRBJ2-2; D unresolved. Trimming cost V 2 bases and J 3 bases, with 11 bases left between them. Germline values: CDR1 SGDLS, CDR2 YYNGEE. This CDR3 contains 15 residues. The CDR3 region has the DNA TGTGCCAGCAGCGTGGCGGCTACCCACACCGGGGAGCTGTTTTTT. This gives the protein CASSVAATHTGELFF.